This T cell receptor (beta chain) appears in the sequencing data of a study of cytomegalovirus exposure and HLA in healthy donors. The CDR3 spans 13 residues. V trimming: 6 bases; J trimming: 0 bases; junction bases outside the gene matches: 2. Germline-derived CDR1 and CDR2 are MNHEY and SVGAGI. PCR primers comprised 60 Vbeta and 13 Jbeta primers. Here immunoSEQ multiplex PCR was the method, and the copy in TCRdb shows in-frame clones only, minus some. The table shows 240,000 or so clones, with about 81% occurring only once. The source of this sequence is a woman aged 55-69 years in good health and CMV-seropositive. Sequenced sample: PBMCs. The chain carries TRBV6-5 and TRBJ2-7, with TRBD1 matching 7 bases. This CDR3 reads CASRQGSSYEQYF. In nucleotides, the CDR3 is TGTGCCAGCAGACAGGGGAGCTCCTACGAGCAGTACTTC.